Included here is one TCR beta chain sequence, with context. Its binding antigen is unknown. Base qualities are not recorded, but no much larger clone differs from it by a single base. This entry comes from a study of response to subunit inactivated influenza vaccine (dated by TCRdb to the late 2010s). Notes on the research overall: Deep quantitative profiling of the T cell receptor repertoire was used in the study to follow responses to a trivalent subunit inactivated influenza vaccine. Paper-wide results and their limitations: According to the authors, only a limited number of new T cells may be recruited by each seasonal influenza vaccination.

Library creation used RT-PCR. Data came from an Illumina HiSeq 2500. In TCRdb, the public reads were trimmed at Q25 with fastp and aligned with MiXCR, with productive beta chains retained. CDR3 protein duplicates are merged, each entry listing the most common genes and DNA. The table for this sample lists about 300,000 distinct CDR3 sequences; 20% to 25% of them were counted only once. The ten largest clones represent 10% of the sample. The germline V gene encodes CDR1 SGHTA and CDR2 FQGNSA. Between the V and J ends, shortened by 5 bases and 2 bases respectively, the junction contains 16 bases. From the cysteine up to the phenylalanine, the CDR3 has a length of 15 residues. Only CDR3 DNA remains: 45 bases, in frame from the first base.

The sequence joins TRBV7-2 to TRBJ2-7, with the identity of the D gene unclear. This material consisted of PBMCs from blood, taken about 19 months after vaccination. This sequence originates from a man in his fifties or sixties who received an inactivated influenza vaccine. Donor details come from another sample of the same person, matched by shared clones. For the CDR3, the sequence is CASSGRAAGPYEQYF. The base sequence is TGTGCCAGCAGCGGTCGGGCTGCCGGACCCTACGAGCAGTACTTC.